This TCR beta chain was recovered during a study of blood T cell repertoires in COVID-19. Study in general: COVID-19 samples collected from the United States, Italy and Spain covered acute and convalescent phases. PBMCs, B-cell-depleted T cells, or T cells were the source of the cDNA or gDNA that made up the material.

The V gene end was trimmed by 2 bases and the J gene end by 3 bases; junction bases not matched to a gene: 7. The CDR3 contains 16 residues. The germline V gene encodes CDR1 MNHNS and CDR2 SASEGT. Per the original methods: The assay estimated nucleated cells by amplifying reference gene primers. Data came from immunoSEQ multiplex PCR; TCRdb stores just in-frame clones and leaves some out. From that table come the V and J calls and clone size; the DNA was used to work out D and trimming. The table includes some 200,000 clones, under 90% detected once. The sequenced material came from peripheral blood. The receptor comes from an older woman who had recovered from COVID-19. J is TRBJ1-5 and V is TRBV6-1; 7 nucleotides match TRBD1. CDR3 region: CASSEFEGAVNQPQHF. CDR3 nucleotide sequence: TGTGCCAGCAGTGAATTTGAGGGGGCGGTCAATCAGCCCCAGCATTTT.